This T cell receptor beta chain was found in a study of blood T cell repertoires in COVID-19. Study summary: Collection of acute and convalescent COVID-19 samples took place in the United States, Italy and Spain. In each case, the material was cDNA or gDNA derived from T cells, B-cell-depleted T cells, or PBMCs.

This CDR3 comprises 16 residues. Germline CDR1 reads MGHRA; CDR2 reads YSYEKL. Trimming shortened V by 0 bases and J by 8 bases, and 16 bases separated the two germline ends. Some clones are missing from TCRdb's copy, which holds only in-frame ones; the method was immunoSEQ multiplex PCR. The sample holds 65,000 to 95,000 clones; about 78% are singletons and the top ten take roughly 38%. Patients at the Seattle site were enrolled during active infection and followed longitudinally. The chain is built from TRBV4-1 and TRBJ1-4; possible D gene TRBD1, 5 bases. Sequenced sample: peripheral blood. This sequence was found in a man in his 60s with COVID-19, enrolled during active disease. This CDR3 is CASSQDMWQGGEKLFF. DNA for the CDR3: TGCGCCAGCAGCCAAGATATGTGGCAGGGAGGAGAAAAACTGTTTTTT.